This is a list of T cell receptor beta chains from one sample in a study of early T cells in non-severe SARS-CoV-2 infection. TCRdb reprocessed the 5' RACE reads with MiXCR, giving one entry per CDR3 protein. The sample consists of around 82,000 distinct CDR3 sequences, 11% of them appearing once. The sample taken for sequencing was whole blood. The receptor source for this set is an adult who was a healthcare worker with PCR-confirmed SARS-CoV-2 infection or an uninfected control (not recorded which). The CDR3 runs from the conserved cysteine through the conserved F or W. A D gene is named only where the DNA matches it firmly. The size entry is marked missing in some rows and otherwise reads once, few, many or a size class.

V gene: TRBV7-8; D gene: TRBD1; clone size: many; J gene: TRBJ2-6; CDR3 protein: CASSLALEQGARRAGANVLTF; CDR3 DNA: TGTGCCAGCAGCTTAGCGCTTGAACAGGGGGCGCGGAGGGCCGGGGCCAACGTCCTGACTTTC
V gene: TRBV11-2; D gene: .; clone size: few; J gene: TRBJ1-4; CDR3 protein: CASSTRGLNEKLFF; CDR3 DNA: TGTGCCAGCAGCACCCGGGGTCTTAATGAAAAACTGTTTTTT
V gene: TRBV28; D gene: .; clone size: many; J gene: TRBJ1-6; CDR3 protein: CASSSIGRSPLHF; CDR3 DNA: TGTGCCAGCAGCTCGATTGGCCGTTCACCCCTCCACTTT
V gene: TRBV5-4; D gene: TRBD2; clone size: many; J gene: TRBJ2-3; CDR3 protein: CASSRTSGRTADTQYF; CDR3 DNA: TGTGCCAGCAGCAGGACTAGCGGGCGGACCGCAGATACGCAGTATTTT
V gene: TRBV6-6; D gene: .; clone size: many; J gene: TRBJ2-1; CDR3 protein: CASSYGANEQFF; CDR3 DNA: TGTGCCAGCAGTTACGGCGCCAATGAGCAGTTCTTC
V gene: TRBV11-2; D gene: TRBD1; clone size: .; J gene: TRBJ2-1; CDR3 protein: CASSRTGRSYNEQFF; CDR3 DNA: TGTGCCAGCAGCCGGACAGGGCGCTCCTACAATGAGCAGTTCTTC
V gene: TRBV2; D gene: TRBD2; clone size: many; J gene: TRBJ2-2; CDR3 protein: CASSGYGTNANTGELFF; CDR3 DNA: TGTGCCAGCAGCGGCTACGGGACTAACGCGAACACCGGGGAGCTGTTTTTT
V gene: TRBV6-5; D gene: .; clone size: few; J gene: TRBJ2-5; CDR3 protein: CASTRTRGETQYF; CDR3 DNA: TGTGCCAGCACCCGGACCCGAGGGGAGACCCAGTACTTC
V gene: TRBV19; D gene: .; clone size: few; J gene: TRBJ2-5; CDR3 protein: CASSIGLNSETQYF; CDR3 DNA: TGTGCCAGTAGTATAGGACTAAATTCGGAGACCCAGTACTTC
V gene: TRBV4-1; D gene: TRBD1; clone size: few; J gene: TRBJ2-7; CDR3 protein: CASSQVSQTGGFYYEQYF; CDR3 DNA: TGCGCCAGCAGCCAAGTATCCCAGACAGGGGGCTTTTACTACGAGCAGTACTTC
V gene: TRBV20-1; D gene: .; clone size: many; J gene: TRBJ2-6; CDR3 protein: CSARDGSQNSAGANVLTF; CDR3 DNA: TGCAGTGCTAGAGATGGCAGCCAAAACTCGGCTGGGGCCAACGTCCTGACTTTC
V gene: TRBV29-1; D gene: .; clone size: few; J gene: TRBJ1-4; CDR3 protein: CSVGSREKLFF; CDR3 DNA: TGCAGCGTTGGAAGTCGGGAAAAACTGTTTTTT
V gene: TRBV7-8; D gene: TRBD2; clone size: few; J gene: TRBJ2-3; CDR3 protein: CASSPRLAGGSRPRTDTQYF; CDR3 DNA: TGTGCCAGCAGCCCCCGACTAGCGGGGGGTTCTCGGCCCCGCACAGATACGCAGTATTTT
V gene: TRBV20-1; D gene: TRBD2; clone size: few; J gene: TRBJ2-1; CDR3 protein: CSGSGGASYNEQFF; CDR3 DNA: TGCAGTGGAAGCGGGGGGGCATCCTACAATGAGCAGTTCTTC
V gene: TRBV29-1; D gene: .; clone size: many; J gene: TRBJ1-2; CDR3 protein: CSVAAGRGYTF; CDR3 DNA: TGCAGCGTTGCGGCAGGCAGAGGCTACACCTTC
V gene: TRBV20-1; D gene: .; clone size: many; J gene: TRBJ1-1; CDR3 protein: CSASLPYMNTEAFF; CDR3 DNA: TGCAGTGCTAGTTTGCCTTATATGAACACTGAAGCTTTCTTT
V gene: TRBV4-3; D gene: TRBD2; clone size: few; J gene: TRBJ2-5; CDR3 protein: CASSPFPGGGETQYF; CDR3 DNA: TGCGCCAGCAGCCCATTCCCGGGGGGTGGGGAGACCCAGTACTTC
V gene: TRBV11-2; D gene: .; clone size: .; J gene: TRBJ2-6; CDR3 protein: CASSLEVFGANVLTF; CDR3 DNA: TGTGCCAGCAGCTTAGAAGTGTTCGGGGCCAACGTCCTGACTTTC
V gene: TRBV29-1; D gene: .; clone size: few; J gene: TRBJ2-2; CDR3 protein: CSVSHVGNTGELFF; CDR3 DNA: TGCAGCGTTTCCCACGTGGGGAACACCGGGGAGCTGTTTTTT
V gene: TRBV7-8; D gene: .; clone size: many; J gene: TRBJ1-5; CDR3 protein: CASSPAQNQPQHF; CDR3 DNA: TGTGCCAGCAGCCCCGCCCAGAATCAGCCCCAGCATTTT
V gene: TRBV27; D gene: TRBD1; clone size: .; J gene: TRBJ1-4; CDR3 protein: CASSLSRTGREKLFF; CDR3 DNA: TGTGCCAGCAGTTTATCGAGGACAGGGAGGGAAAAACTGTTTTTT
V gene: TRBV7-2; D gene: .; clone size: many; J gene: TRBJ1-1; CDR3 protein: CASSLIARGNTEAFF; CDR3 DNA: TGTGCCAGCAGCTTAATCGCCAGGGGCAACACTGAAGCTTTCTTT
V gene: TRBV4-3; D gene: TRBD1; clone size: .; J gene: TRBJ2-7; CDR3 protein: CASSLRQGASYEQYF; CDR3 DNA: TGCGCCAGCAGCCTCCGACAGGGGGCTTCCTACGAGCAGTACTTC
V gene: TRBV6-6; D gene: .; clone size: few; J gene: TRBJ1-3; CDR3 protein: CATEDSHSGNTIYF; CDR3 DNA: TGTGCCACCGAGGACAGCCATTCTGGAAACACCATATATTTT
V gene: TRBV24-1; D gene: .; clone size: .; J gene: TRBJ2-2; CDR3 protein: CATSGDTGELFF; CDR3 DNA: TGTGCCACCAGTGGGGACACCGGGGAGCTGTTTTTT
V gene: TRBV19; D gene: TRBD2; clone size: many; J gene: TRBJ2-5; CDR3 protein: CASKRERGGGRETQYF; CDR3 DNA: TGTGCCAGTAAAAGAGAGCGGGGGGGCGGACGAGAGACCCAGTACTTC
V gene: TRBV2; D gene: .; clone size: .; J gene: TRBJ1-1; CDR3 protein: CASSELQGGWIMNTEAFF; CDR3 DNA: TGTGCCAGCAGTGAGCTACAGGGTGGTTGGATTATGAACACTGAAGCTTTCTTT
V gene: TRBV12-3/TRBV12-4; D gene: .; clone size: many; J gene: TRBJ1-6; CDR3 protein: CASSLEVNSPLHF; CDR3 DNA: TGTGCCAGCAGTTTAGAGGTGAATTCACCCCTCCACTTT
V gene: TRBV12-3/TRBV12-4; D gene: TRBD2; clone size: many; J gene: TRBJ2-3; CDR3 protein: CASSLTLAGGATDTQYF; CDR3 DNA: TGTGCCAGCAGTTTAACGCTAGCGGGGGGGGCCACAGATACGCAGTATTTT
V gene: TRBV7-9; D gene: TRBD1; clone size: .; J gene: TRBJ2-3; CDR3 protein: CASSRQGPFTDTQYF; CDR3 DNA: TGTGCCAGCAGCCGACAGGGACCTTTTACAGATACGCAGTATTTT
V gene: TRBV29-1; D gene: .; clone size: many; J gene: TRBJ1-3; CDR3 protein: CSVAPNSGNTIYF; CDR3 DNA: TGCAGCGTTGCTCCCAACTCTGGAAACACCATATATTTT
V gene: TRBV20-1; D gene: .; clone size: many; J gene: TRBJ1-5; CDR3 protein: CSARESGYSNQPQHF; CDR3 DNA: TGCAGTGCTAGAGAGAGCGGGTATAGCAATCAGCCCCAGCATTTT
V gene: TRBV7-8; D gene: .; clone size: .; J gene: TRBJ1-2; CDR3 protein: CASSLGPRAEYGYTF; CDR3 DNA: TGTGCCAGCAGCTTAGGTCCCAGGGCGGAGTATGGCTACACCTTC
V gene: TRBV7-6; D gene: TRBD1; clone size: many; J gene: TRBJ1-1; CDR3 protein: CASSYGTGGNTEAFF; CDR3 DNA: TGTGCCAGCAGCTATGGGACAGGGGGAAACACTGAAGCTTTCTTT
V gene: TRBV29-1; D gene: TRBD1; clone size: few; J gene: TRBJ2-7; CDR3 protein: CSVERQGYSDEQYF; CDR3 DNA: TGCAGCGTGGAGAGACAGGGGTATTCCGACGAGCAGTACTTC
V gene: TRBV12-3/TRBV12-4; D gene: .; clone size: few; J gene: TRBJ1-1; CDR3 protein: CASRLQQDTEAFF; CDR3 DNA: TGTGCCAGCAGACTACAGCAGGACACTGAAGCTTTCTTT
V gene: TRBV29-1; D gene: TRBD2; clone size: many; J gene: TRBJ2-5; CDR3 protein: CSVEPSGGLQETQYF; CDR3 DNA: TGCAGCGTTGAACCTAGCGGGGGGCTACAAGAGACCCAGTACTTC
V gene: TRBV6-2/TRBV6-3; D gene: TRBD1; clone size: few; J gene: TRBJ2-7; CDR3 protein: CASSSGQGWYYEQYF; CDR3 DNA: TGTGCCAGCAGTTCTGGACAGGGGTGGTACTACGAGCAGTACTTC
V gene: TRBV12-5; D gene: .; clone size: many; J gene: TRBJ2-3; CDR3 protein: CASGPPSADTQYF; CDR3 DNA: TGTGCTAGTGGTCCCCCCTCGGCAGATACGCAGTATTTT
V gene: TRBV7-8; D gene: TRBD1; clone size: many; J gene: TRBJ2-7; CDR3 protein: CASSPLGGQGWYEQYF; CDR3 DNA: TGTGCCAGCAGCCCCCTTGGGGGACAGGGATGGTACGAGCAGTACTTC
V gene: TRBV7-9; D gene: TRBD1; clone size: many; J gene: TRBJ1-5; CDR3 protein: CASSGGQGGQPQHF; CDR3 DNA: TGTGCCAGCAGCGGGGGACAGGGAGGTCAGCCCCAGCATTTT
V gene: TRBV29-1; D gene: TRBD1; clone size: many; J gene: TRBJ1-2; CDR3 protein: CSGGNRGLYGYTF; CDR3 DNA: TGCAGCGGAGGGAACAGGGGTCTATATGGCTACACCTTC
V gene: TRBV3-1; D gene: .; clone size: many; J gene: TRBJ2-1; CDR3 protein: CASSYLPIYRENYNEQFF; CDR3 DNA: TGTGCCAGCAGCTACCTCCCAATATACAGGGAAAATTACAATGAGCAGTTCTTC
V gene: TRBV29-1; D gene: .; clone size: many; J gene: TRBJ2-5; CDR3 protein: CSGETQEETQYF; CDR3 DNA: TGCAGCGGGGAGACCCAAGAAGAGACCCAGTACTTC
V gene: TRBV4-1; D gene: TRBD1; clone size: .; J gene: TRBJ1-6; CDR3 protein: CASSPWTGAGSPLHF; CDR3 DNA: TGCGCCAGCAGCCCATGGACAGGGGCGGGTTCACCCCTCCACTTT
V gene: TRBV10-2; D gene: .; clone size: .; J gene: TRBJ2-7; CDR3 protein: CASSLGRQTYEQYF; CDR3 DNA: TGCGCCAGCAGCTTGGGCAGGCAGACCTACGAGCAGTACTTC
V gene: TRBV12-3/TRBV12-4; D gene: .; clone size: .; J gene: TRBJ1-1; CDR3 protein: CASSPGLTNTEAFF; CDR3 DNA: TGTGCCAGCAGTCCTGGACTGACGAACACTGAAGCTTTCTTT
V gene: TRBV10-1; D gene: TRBD2; clone size: .; J gene: TRBJ2-3; CDR3 protein: CASSETSGGRVDTQYF; CDR3 DNA: TGCGCCAGCAGTGAGACTAGCGGGGGTCGAGTAGATACGCAGTATTTT
V gene: TRBV10-2; D gene: .; clone size: many; J gene: TRBJ1-5; CDR3 protein: CASSESTRGAWQPQHF; CDR3 DNA: TGCGCCAGCAGTGAGTCGACTCGGGGGGCTTGGCAGCCCCAGCATTTT
V gene: TRBV19; D gene: .; clone size: .; J gene: TRBJ1-2; CDR3 protein: CASSMGGNYGYTF; CDR3 DNA: TGTGCCAGTAGTATGGGGGGAAACTATGGCTACACCTTC